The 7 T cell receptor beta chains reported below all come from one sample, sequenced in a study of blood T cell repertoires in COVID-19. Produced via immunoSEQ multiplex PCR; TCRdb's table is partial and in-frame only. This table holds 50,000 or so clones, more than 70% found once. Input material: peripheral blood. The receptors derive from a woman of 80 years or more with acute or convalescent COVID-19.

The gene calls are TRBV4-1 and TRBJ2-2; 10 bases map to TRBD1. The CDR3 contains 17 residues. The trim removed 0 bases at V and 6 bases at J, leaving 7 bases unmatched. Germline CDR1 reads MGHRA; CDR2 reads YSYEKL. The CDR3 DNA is TGCGCCAGCAGCCAAGATCCGGGACAGGGGAGATCCGGGGAGCTGTTTTTT. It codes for CASSQDPGQGRSGELFF.

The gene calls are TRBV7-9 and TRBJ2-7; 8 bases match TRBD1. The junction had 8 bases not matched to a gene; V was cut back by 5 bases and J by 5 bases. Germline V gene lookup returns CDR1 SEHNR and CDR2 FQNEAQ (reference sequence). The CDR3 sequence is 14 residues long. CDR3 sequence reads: CASSLNRGFDEQYF. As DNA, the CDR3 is TGTGCCAGCAGCCTAAACAGGGGGTTCGACGAGCAGTACTTC.

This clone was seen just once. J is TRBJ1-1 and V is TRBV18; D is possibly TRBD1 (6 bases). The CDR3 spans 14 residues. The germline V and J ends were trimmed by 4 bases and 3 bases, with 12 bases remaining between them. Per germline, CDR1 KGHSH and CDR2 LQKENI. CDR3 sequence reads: CASSRGPEDTEAFF. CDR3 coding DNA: TGTGCCAGCTCACGGGGGCCGGAGGACACTGAAGCTTTCTTT.

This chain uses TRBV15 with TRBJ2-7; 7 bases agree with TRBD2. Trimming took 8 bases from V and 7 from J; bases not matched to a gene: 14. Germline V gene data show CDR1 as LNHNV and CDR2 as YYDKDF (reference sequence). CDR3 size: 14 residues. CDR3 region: CATSQGGLVEEQYF. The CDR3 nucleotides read TGTGCCACCTCCCAAGGCGGACTAGTCGAAGAGCAGTACTTC.

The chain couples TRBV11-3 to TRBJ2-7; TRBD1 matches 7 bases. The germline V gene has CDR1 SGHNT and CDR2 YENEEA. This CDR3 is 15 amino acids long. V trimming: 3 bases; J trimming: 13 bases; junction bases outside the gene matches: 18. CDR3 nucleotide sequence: TGTGCCAGCAGCTTGCATCGACAGGGTACCATGACCAGTTACGTC. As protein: CASSLHRQGTMTSYV.

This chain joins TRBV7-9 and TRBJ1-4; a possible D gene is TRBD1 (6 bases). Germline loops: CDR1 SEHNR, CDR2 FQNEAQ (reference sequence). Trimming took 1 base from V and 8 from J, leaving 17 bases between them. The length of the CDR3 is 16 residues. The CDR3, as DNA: TGTGCCAGCAGCTTAGAGAGGACACCACAGGGAGAAAAACTGTTTTTT. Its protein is CASSLERTPQGEKLFF.

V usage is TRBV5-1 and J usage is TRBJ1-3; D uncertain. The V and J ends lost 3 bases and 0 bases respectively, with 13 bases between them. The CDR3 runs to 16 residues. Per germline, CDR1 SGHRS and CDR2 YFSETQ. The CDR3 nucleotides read TGCGCCAGCAGCTCTAACGAACAGAGCTCTGGAAACACCATATATTTT. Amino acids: CASSSNEQSSGNTIYF.